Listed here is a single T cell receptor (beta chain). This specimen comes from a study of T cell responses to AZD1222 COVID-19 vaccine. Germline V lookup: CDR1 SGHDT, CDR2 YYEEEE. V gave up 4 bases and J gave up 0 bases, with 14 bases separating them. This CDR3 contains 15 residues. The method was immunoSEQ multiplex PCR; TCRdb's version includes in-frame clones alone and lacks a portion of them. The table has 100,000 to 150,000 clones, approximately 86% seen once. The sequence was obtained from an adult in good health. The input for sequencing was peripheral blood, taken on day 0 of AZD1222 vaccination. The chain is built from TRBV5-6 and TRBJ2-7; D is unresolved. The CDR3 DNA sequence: TGTGCCAGCAGCCGGGCCTTGGCTAGCTCCTACGAGCAGTACTTC. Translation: CASSRALASSYEQYF.